These T cell receptor beta chains were read from a single sample in a study of beta chain features in type 1 diabetes. Only in-frame clones appear in the TCRdb table, and some are missing; sequencing was by immunoSEQ multiplex PCR. The sample yields 150,000 to 200,000 clones, roughly 59% seen once. The specimen was naive CD4+ T cells from blood. These receptors were collected from a man younger than 45 with type 1 diabetes. Each CDR3 is given with its conserved first and last residue. The D gene is left open where the match is weak. Rows give clone size only sometimes, using once, few, many, or a class for an expanded clone.

d_call	v_call	clone_size	j_call	cdr3_aa	cdr3_nt
TRBD1	TRBV30	few	TRBJ2-1	CAWSLSGTGGTRFISYNEQFF	TGTGCCTGGAGCCTTTCCGGGACAGGGGGCACAAGATTCATCTCCTACAATGAGCAGTTCTTC
TRBD1	TRBV29-1	few	TRBJ2-7	CSVVGDSRSYEQYF	TGCAGCGTTGTAGGGGACAGCCGCTCCTACGAGCAGTACTTC
.	TRBV30	.	TRBJ1-1	CAFTNRAGDTEAFF	TGTGCCTTTACTAACCGGGCAGGGGACACTGAAGCTTTCTTT
.	TRBV29-1	once	TRBJ2-3	CSVEEGGADTQYF	TGCAGCGTTGAAGAGGGAGGCGCAGATACGCAGTATTTT
.	TRBV14	.	TRBJ2-7	CASSRGYEQYF	TGTGCCAGCAGCCGCGGCTACGAGCAGTACTTC
.	TRBV29-1	.	TRBJ2-2	CSVEDPELTGELFF	TGCAGCGTTGAAGACCCGGAACTCACCGGGGAGCTGTTTTTT
TRBD1	TRBV29-1	.	TRBJ2-3	CSVEPGQGRKDTQYF	TGCAGCGTTGAACCGGGACAGGGGAGGAAAGATACGCAGTATTTT
.	TRBV5-1	.	TRBJ2-7	CASSLDRLGYEQYF	TGCGCCAGCAGCTTGGACAGGTTGGGGTACGAGCAGTACTTC
TRBD1	TRBV9	.	TRBJ2-5	CASSVAGQQETQYF	TGTGCCAGCAGCGTAGCGGGACAGCAAGAGACCCAGTACTTC
.	TRBV6-1	.	TRBJ2-5	CASSTNGGRETQYF	TGTGCCAGCAGCACTAACGGGGGGCGAGAGACCCAGTACTTC
TRBD1	TRBV13	.	TRBJ2-5	CASSLGDRGETQYF	TGTGCCAGCAGCTTAGGGGACAGGGGTGAGACCCAGTACTTC
.	TRBV5-6	.	TRBJ2-3	CASSFLANTQYF	TGTGCCAGCAGCTTCCTAGCGAATACGCAGTATTTT
.	TRBV5-6	.	TRBJ2-7	CASSFLVSGTYEQYF	TGTGCCAGCAGCTTCTTGGTGTCGGGGACCTACGAGCAGTACTTC
.	TRBV19	.	TRBJ2-1	CASSIGFQGGNEQFF	TGTGCCAGTAGTATTGGTTTCCAGGGAGGCAATGAGCAGTTCTTC
.	TRBV4-3	.	TRBJ1-1	CASSHPTGPAFF	TGCGCCAGCAGCCATCCTACAGGGCCGGCTTTCTTT
.	TRBV27	.	TRBJ2-3	CASSIRVFPDTQYF	TGTGCCAGCAGTATCCGAGTATTTCCAGATACGCAGTATTTT
.	TRBV9	.	TRBJ2-3	CASSQTDTQYF	TGTGCCAGCAGTCAGACAGATACGCAGTATTTT
.	TRBV29-1	.	TRBJ2-5	CSVARQEQETQYF	TGCAGCGTTGCTCGACAGGAGCAAGAGACCCAGTACTTC
TRBD1	TRBV15	.	TRBJ2-7	CATSFGQGAYEQYF	TGTGCCACCAGCTTCGGACAGGGGGCCTACGAGCAGTACTTC
.	TRBV25-1	.	TRBJ2-7	CASSGEGDYYEQYF	TGTGCCAGCTCGGGGGAGGGGGATTACTACGAGCAGTACTTC
.	TRBV7-9	few	TRBJ2-1	CASSPIYNEQFF	TGTGCCAGCAGTCCAATCTACAATGAGCAGTTCTTC
.	TRBV7-9	.	TRBJ2-2	CASGSGTAGTGELFF	TGTGCCAGCGGGTCGGGGACAGCGGGCACCGGGGAGCTGTTTTTT